Below, one T cell receptor beta chain is given with its context. The data originate from a study of blood T cell repertoires in COVID-19. Study overall: From T cells, B-cell-depleted T cells, or PBMCs came the material, which was cDNA or gDNA.

The protocol was immunoSEQ multiplex PCR, while the TCRdb copy is restricted to in-frame clones and leaves out a portion. The data hold about 670,000 clones, with 80% to 90% observed a single time. With V trimmed by 2 bases and J by 3 bases, 15 bases remained unmatched. CDR1 is LGHNA and CDR2 is YNFKEQ in the germline V gene. CDR3 length equals 18 residues. This TCR derives from a woman between 18 and 30 years old with acute or convalescent COVID-19. The sample comprised peripheral blood. V is TRBV4-2 and J is TRBJ1-1; 7 nucleotides align to TRBD1. CDR3 in amino acids: CASSQNQRRDRFYTEAFF. CDR3 in DNA: TGTGCCAGCAGCCAAAACCAAAGGAGGGACAGATTTTACACTGAAGCTTTCTTT.